The T cell receptor beta chain described here comes from a study of shared clonotypes between healthy human individuals. Naive-designated CD8 cells lacked CD45RO, were positively enriched for CCR7, and omitted terminally differentiated effector memory CD45RA+ cells. Healthy HIV-negative adults without recent acute infections or vaccinations served as donors. Germline CDR1 and CDR2: LGHNA and YNFKEQ. V shed 0 bases and J shed 4 bases, with 1 base lying between them. The CDR3 runs 12 residues. The repertoire was sequenced with immunoSEQ multiplex PCR; TCRdb's copy has only in-frame clones and lacks some. In the table there are hundreds of thousands of clones, roughly 95% of which are singletons.

The chain links TRBV4-2 to TRBJ2-1; D gene ambiguous. Sample: naive CD8+ T cells sorted from blood. This receptor was taken from a woman aged 25 to 39 in good health. CDR3 DNA: TGTGCCAGCAGCCAAGATTACAATGAGCAGTTCTTC. Protein sequence: CASSQDYNEQFF.